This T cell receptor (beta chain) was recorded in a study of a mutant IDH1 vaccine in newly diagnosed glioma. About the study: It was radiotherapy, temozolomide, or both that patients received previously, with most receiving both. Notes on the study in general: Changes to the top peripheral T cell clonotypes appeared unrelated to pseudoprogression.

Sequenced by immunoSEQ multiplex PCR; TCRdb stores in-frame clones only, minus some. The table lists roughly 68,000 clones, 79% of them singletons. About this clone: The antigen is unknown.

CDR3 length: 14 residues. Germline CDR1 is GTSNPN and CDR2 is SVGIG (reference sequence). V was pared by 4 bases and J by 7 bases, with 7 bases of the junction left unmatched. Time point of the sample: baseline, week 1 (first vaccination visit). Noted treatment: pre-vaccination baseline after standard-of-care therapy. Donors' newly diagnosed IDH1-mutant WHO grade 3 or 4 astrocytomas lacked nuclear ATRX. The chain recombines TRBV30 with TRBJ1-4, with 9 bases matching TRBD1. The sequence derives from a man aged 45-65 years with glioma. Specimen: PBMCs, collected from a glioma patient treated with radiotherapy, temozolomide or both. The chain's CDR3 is CAWTQGALSEKLFF. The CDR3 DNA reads TGTGCCTGGACACAGGGGGCGCTATCTGAAAAACTGTTTTTT. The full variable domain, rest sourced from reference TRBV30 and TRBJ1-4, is SQTIHQWPATLVQPVGSPLSLECTVEGTSNPNLYWYRQAAGRGLQLLFYSVGIGQISSEVPQNLSASRPQDRQFILSSKKLLLSDSGFYLCAWTQGALSEKLFFGSGTQLSVL.